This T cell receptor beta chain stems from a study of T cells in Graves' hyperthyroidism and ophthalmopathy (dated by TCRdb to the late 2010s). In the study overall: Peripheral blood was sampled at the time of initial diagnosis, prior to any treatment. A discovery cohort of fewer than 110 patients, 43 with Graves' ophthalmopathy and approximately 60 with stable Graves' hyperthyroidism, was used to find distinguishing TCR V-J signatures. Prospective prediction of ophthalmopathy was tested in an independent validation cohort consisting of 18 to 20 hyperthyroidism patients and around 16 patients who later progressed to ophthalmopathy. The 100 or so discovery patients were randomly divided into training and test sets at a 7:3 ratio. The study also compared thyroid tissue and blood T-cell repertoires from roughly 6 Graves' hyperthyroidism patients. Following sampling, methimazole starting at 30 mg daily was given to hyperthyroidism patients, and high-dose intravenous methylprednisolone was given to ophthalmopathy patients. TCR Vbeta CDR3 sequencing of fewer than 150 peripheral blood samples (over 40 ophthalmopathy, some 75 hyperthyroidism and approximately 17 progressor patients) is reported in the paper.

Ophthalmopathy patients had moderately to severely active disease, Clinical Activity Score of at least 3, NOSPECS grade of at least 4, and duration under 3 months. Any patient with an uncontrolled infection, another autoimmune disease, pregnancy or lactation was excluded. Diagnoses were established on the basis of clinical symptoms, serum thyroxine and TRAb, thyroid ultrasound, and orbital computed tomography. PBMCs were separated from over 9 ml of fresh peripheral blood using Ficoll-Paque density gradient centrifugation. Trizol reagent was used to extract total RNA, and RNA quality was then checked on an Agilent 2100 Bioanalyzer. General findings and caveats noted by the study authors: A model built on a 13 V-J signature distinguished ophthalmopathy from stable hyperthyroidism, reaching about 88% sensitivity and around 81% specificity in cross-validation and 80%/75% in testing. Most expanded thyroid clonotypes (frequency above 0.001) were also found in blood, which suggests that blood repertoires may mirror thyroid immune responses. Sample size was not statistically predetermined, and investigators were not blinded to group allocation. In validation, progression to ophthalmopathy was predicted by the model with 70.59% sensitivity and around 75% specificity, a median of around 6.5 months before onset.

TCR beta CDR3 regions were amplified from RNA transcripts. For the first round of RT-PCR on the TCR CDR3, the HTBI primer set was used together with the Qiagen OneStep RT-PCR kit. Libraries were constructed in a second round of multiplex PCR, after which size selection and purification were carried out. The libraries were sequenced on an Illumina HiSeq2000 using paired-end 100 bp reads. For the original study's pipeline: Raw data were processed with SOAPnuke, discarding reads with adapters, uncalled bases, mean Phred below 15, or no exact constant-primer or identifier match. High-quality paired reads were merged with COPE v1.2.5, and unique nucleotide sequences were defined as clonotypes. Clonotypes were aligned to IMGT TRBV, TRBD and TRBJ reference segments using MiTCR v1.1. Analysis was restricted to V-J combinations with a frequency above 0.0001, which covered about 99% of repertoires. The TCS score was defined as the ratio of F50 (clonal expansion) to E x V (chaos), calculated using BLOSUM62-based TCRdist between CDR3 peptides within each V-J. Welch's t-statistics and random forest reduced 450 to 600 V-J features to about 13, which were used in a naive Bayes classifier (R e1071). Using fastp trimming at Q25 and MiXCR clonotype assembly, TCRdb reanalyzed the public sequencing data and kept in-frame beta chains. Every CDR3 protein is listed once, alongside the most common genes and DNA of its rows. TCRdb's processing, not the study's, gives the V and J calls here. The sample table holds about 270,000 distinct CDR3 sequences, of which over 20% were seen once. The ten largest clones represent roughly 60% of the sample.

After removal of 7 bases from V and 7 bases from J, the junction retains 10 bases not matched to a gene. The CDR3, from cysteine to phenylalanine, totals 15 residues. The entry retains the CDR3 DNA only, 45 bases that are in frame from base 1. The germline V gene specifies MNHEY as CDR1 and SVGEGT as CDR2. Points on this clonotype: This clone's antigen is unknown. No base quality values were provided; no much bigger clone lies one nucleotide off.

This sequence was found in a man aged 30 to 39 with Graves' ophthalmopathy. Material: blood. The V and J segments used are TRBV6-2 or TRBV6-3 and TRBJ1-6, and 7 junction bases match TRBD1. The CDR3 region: CASTQGGRRNSPLHF. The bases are TGTGCCAGCACCCAGGGGGGGCGCCGGAATTCACCCCTCCACTTT.